These T cell receptor beta chains were read from a single sample in a study of blood T cell repertoires in COVID-19. Produced via immunoSEQ multiplex PCR; TCRdb's table is partial and in-frame only. The sample gives some 94,000 clones, about 90% of which show up once; about 1.2% is in the top ten. Sequenced: peripheral blood. All receptors derive from a human donor in a cohort sampled during active COVID-19. Each CDR3 is given with its conserved first and last residue. The order of the fields is J gene, clone size, V gene, D gene, CDR3 protein, CDR3 DNA. The D gene is left open where the match is weak. For some rows the clone size is stated as once, few or many, or as a class when expanded; others skip it.

TRBJ1-1 . TRBV12-3/TRBV12-4 . CASSSQGGTEAFF TGTGCCAGCAGTTCTCAGGGAGGCACTGAAGCTTTCTTT
TRBJ2-1 once TRBV9 TRBD2 CASSVVAGGPGNEQFF TGTGCCAGCAGCGTAGTTGCGGGAGGGCCGGGGAATGAGCAGTTCTTC
TRBJ2-3 . TRBV24-1 . CATSAKGETDTQYF TGTGCCACCAGTGCGAAAGGGGAAACAGATACGCAGTATTTT
TRBJ2-1 . TRBV5-4 . CASSLGSGGPTPNEQFF TGTGCCAGCAGCTTGGGAAGTGGGGGCCCGACTCCCAATGAGCAGTTCTTC
TRBJ2-3 . TRBV5-1 . CASSRTGLGTDTQYF TGCGCCAGCAGCAGAACAGGGCTGGGCACAGATACGCAGTATTTT
TRBJ1-1 . TRBV9 . CASSRGVGDAEAFF TGTGCCAGCAGTCGAGGCGTCGGAGACGCTGAAGCTTTCTTT
TRBJ1-6 . TRBV27 . CASSSWTANNSPLHF TGTGCCAGCAGTTCCTGGACAGCTAATAATTCACCCCTCCACTTT
TRBJ2-5 . TRBV28 . CASSFSHGLETQYF TGTGCCAGCAGTTTTTCCCATGGGCTAGAGACCCAGTACTTC
TRBJ2-6 . TRBV5-1 . CASSLARGFGANVLTF TGCGCCAGCAGCTTGGCCAGAGGCTTTGGGGCCAACGTCCTGACTTTC
TRBJ2-1 once TRBV20-1 . CSASRDRGQFF TGCAGTGCTAGTAGAGATCGGGGACAGTTCTTC
TRBJ1-5 . TRBV3-1/TRBV3-2 TRBD1 CASSPQGYQPQHF TGTGCCAGCAGTCCACAGGGGTATCAGCCCCAGCATTTT
TRBJ1-1 few TRBV11-3 . CASSQDSLNTEAFF TGTGCCAGCAGCCAGGACAGCCTGAACACTGAAGCTTTCTTT
TRBJ1-1 few TRBV10-3 TRBD1 CAIRDPGTGTEAFF TGTGCCATCAGGGACCCCGGGACAGGGACTGAAGCTTTCTTT
TRBJ1-1 once TRBV11-2 TRBD1 CASSFRDRGTEAFF TGTGCCAGCAGCTTCCGGGACAGGGGAACTGAAGCTTTCTTT
TRBJ2-3 . TRBV15 . CATSRSPGDMGTDTQYF TGTGCCACCAGCAGGTCCCCCGGGGATATGGGCACAGATACGCAGTATTTT
TRBJ2-7 . TRBV28 . CASRGGVGEQYF TGTGCCAGCAGAGGAGGGGTGGGCGAGCAGTACTTC
TRBJ2-7 once TRBV15 . CATSPEEQASYEQYF TGTGCCACCAGCCCGGAGGAGCAGGCGTCCTACGAGCAGTACTTC
TRBJ1-5 once TRBV6-8 . CASKRSLDVNNQPQHF TGTGCCAGCAAGAGGAGTCTTGACGTCAACAATCAGCCCCAGCATTTT
TRBJ1-4 many TRBV5-1 TRBD1 CASSPSSDRASEKLFF TGCGCCAGCAGCCCCTCCTCAGACAGGGCCAGTGAAAAACTGTTTTTT
TRBJ1-1 . TRBV2 . CASSEAQGLGTEAFF TGTGCCAGCAGTGAAGCGCAAGGACTCGGCACTGAAGCTTTCTTT
TRBJ1-1 once TRBV27 TRBD1 CASSLGQGSEAFF TGTGCCAGCAGTTTGGGACAGGGATCCGAAGCTTTCTTT
TRBJ2-7 . TRBV28 TRBD1 CATGQGAYEQYF TGTGCCACCGGACAGGGGGCCTACGAGCAGTACTTC
TRBJ2-2 . TRBV19 TRBD2 CASGRVAGAATGELFF TGTGCCAGTGGCCGGGTAGCGGGAGCAGCAACCGGGGAGCTGTTTTTT
TRBJ2-2 . TRBV10-1 TRBD1 CATSPGTGVVGELFF TGCGCCACCAGCCCCGGGACAGGGGTGGTCGGGGAGCTGTTTTTT
TRBJ2-7 . TRBV5-4 TRBD2 CASSPATSGTYEQYF TGTGCCAGCAGCCCGGCGACTAGCGGAACCTACGAGCAGTACTTC
TRBJ1-6 . TRBV27 . CASSPDPSGNSPLHF TGTGCCAGCAGTCCAGACCCGAGCGGGAATTCACCCCTCCACTTT
TRBJ1-6 . TRBV19 TRBD1 CASSRQGADPLHF TGTGCCAGTAGCCGACAGGGGGCGGACCCCCTCCACTTT
TRBJ2-2 . TRBV14 . CASSQQGYGELFF TGTGCCAGCAGCCAACAGGGATACGGGGAGCTGTTTTTT
TRBJ1-5 . TRBV6-5 . CASSPGGSNQPQHF TGTGCCAGCAGCCCCGGGGGGAGCAATCAGCCCCAGCATTTT
TRBJ1-2 . TRBV18 TRBD1 CASSPEQGQWYGYTF TGTGCCAGCTCACCGGAGCAGGGACAGTGGTATGGCTACACCTTC
TRBJ1-4 . TRBV7-9 TRBD1 CASSRWDSHNEKLFF TGTGCCAGCAGCCGGTGGGACAGCCATAATGAAAAACTGTTTTTT
TRBJ1-1 . TRBV2 . CAAGEGDAEAFF TGTGCCGCAGGGGAAGGCGACGCTGAAGCTTTCTTT
TRBJ2-6 . TRBV7-3 TRBD1 CASSSPDRGGSGANVLTF TGTGCCAGCAGCTCCCCCGACAGGGGGGGGTCTGGGGCCAACGTCCTGACTTTC
TRBJ2-3 . TRBV6-2/TRBV6-3 . CASSYTHWDTQYF TGTGCCAGCAGTTACACGCACTGGGATACGCAGTATTTT
TRBJ2-2 . TRBV24-1 . CASGHRGTGELFF TGTGCCTCGGGACACCGGGGAACCGGGGAGCTGTTTTTT
TRBJ1-1 . TRBV27 TRBD1 CASSIIGQAMNTEAFF TGTGCCAGCAGTATTATTGGACAGGCGATGAACACTGAAGCTTTCTTT
TRBJ1-1 . TRBV10-3 TRBD1 CAISARQGKNEAFF TGTGCCATCAGTGCTAGACAGGGGAAGAATGAAGCTTTCTTT
TRBJ2-1 few TRBV10-2 TRBD2 CASSESAGGLYNEQFF TGCGCCAGCAGTGAGTCGGCGGGAGGGCTGTACAATGAGCAGTTCTTC
TRBJ1-4 . TRBV28 . CASSFPATGITNEKLFF TGTGCCAGCAGTTTTCCCGCTACAGGGATTACTAATGAAAAACTGTTTTTT
TRBJ2-1 . TRBV4-1 TRBD2 CASSHLPGLADNEQFF TGCGCCAGCAGCCACCTTCCGGGACTAGCGGACAATGAGCAGTTCTTC
TRBJ1-1 . TRBV9 . CASSVKQGGWTFF TGTGCCAGCAGCGTAAAACAGGGCGGGTGGACTTTCTTT
TRBJ2-4 . TRBV27 . CASSLSGKNIQYF TGTGCCAGCAGCCTATCGGGCAAAAACATTCAGTACTTC
TRBJ2-7 . TRBV28 . CATGLSYEQYF TGTGCCACGGGACTTTCCTACGAGCAGTACTTC
TRBJ1-4 . TRBV18 TRBD1 CASSPLTGGTNEKLFF TGTGCCAGCTCACCACTGACAGGGGGGACTAATGAAAAACTGTTTTTT
TRBJ2-3 . TRBV3-1/TRBV3-2 TRBD2 CASSHGAGGPPDTQYF TGTGCCAGCAGCCACGGAGCGGGAGGGCCCCCAGATACGCAGTATTTT
TRBJ1-4 . TRBV20-1 TRBD1 CSASPLEAGGDGELFF TGCAGTGCTAGTCCACTTGAGGCAGGGGGCGACGGAGAACTGTTTTTT
TRBJ2-7 . TRBV7-9 TRBD2 CASSLRTSGSYEQYF TGTGCCAGCAGCCTCCGGACTAGCGGGAGTTACGAGCAGTACTTC
TRBJ2-2 . TRBV22-1 . CPGSAGSTASAGELFF TGTCCTGGGAGCGCCGGGAGCACCGCCTCGGCCGGGGAGCTGTTTTTT